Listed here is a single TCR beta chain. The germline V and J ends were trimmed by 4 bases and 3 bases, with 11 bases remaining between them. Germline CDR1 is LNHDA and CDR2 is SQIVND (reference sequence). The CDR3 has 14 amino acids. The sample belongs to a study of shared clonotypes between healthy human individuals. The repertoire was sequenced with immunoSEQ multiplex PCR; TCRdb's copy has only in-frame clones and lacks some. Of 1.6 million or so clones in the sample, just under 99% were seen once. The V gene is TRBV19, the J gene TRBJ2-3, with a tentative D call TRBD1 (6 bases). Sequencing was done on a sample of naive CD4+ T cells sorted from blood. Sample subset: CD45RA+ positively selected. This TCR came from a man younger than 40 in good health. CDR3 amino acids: CASSTPGVTDTQYF. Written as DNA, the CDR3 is TGTGCCAGTAGTACGCCAGGGGTTACAGATACGCAGTATTTT. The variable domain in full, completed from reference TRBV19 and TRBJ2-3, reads DGGITQSPKYLFRKEGQNVTLSCEQNLNHDAMYWYRQDPGQGLRLIYYSQIVNDFQKGDIAEGYSVSREKKESFPLTVTSAQKNPTAFYLCASSTPGVTDTQYFGPGTRLTVL.